Given below is one TCR beta chain in context. The antigen is undetermined. CDR1 is MGHRA and CDR2 is YSYEKL in the germline V gene. Trimming cost V 2 bases and J 4 bases, with 17 bases left between them. The CDR3 contains 16 residues. The entry originates in a study of T cells in Graves' hyperthyroidism and ophthalmopathy. Overall study findings and caveats: The blood repertoire included most of the expanded thyroid clonotypes above 0.001. Prediction of ophthalmopathy progression came a median roughly 6.6 months pre-onset.

Researchers took RNA transcripts and amplified the TCR beta CDR3 regions from them. RT-PCR in the first round (using the HTBI primer set) targeted the TCR CDR3. TCRdb called the multiplex PCR reads again in MiXCR, with one record for every CDR3 protein. The top ten clones hold roughly a tenth of a sample with some 740,000 distinct CDR3 sequences, 13% to 15% of them seen once. The sequence came from a woman between 18 and 29 years old with Graves' hyperthyroidism. The sample consisted of blood. V gene TRBV4-1 combines with J gene TRBJ1-2; possibly TRBD1 for D (6 bases). The CDR3: CASSQPGKDRSYGYTF. CDR3 bases: TGCGCCAGCAGCCAACCCGGAAAAGACAGGTCCTATGGCTACACCTTC.